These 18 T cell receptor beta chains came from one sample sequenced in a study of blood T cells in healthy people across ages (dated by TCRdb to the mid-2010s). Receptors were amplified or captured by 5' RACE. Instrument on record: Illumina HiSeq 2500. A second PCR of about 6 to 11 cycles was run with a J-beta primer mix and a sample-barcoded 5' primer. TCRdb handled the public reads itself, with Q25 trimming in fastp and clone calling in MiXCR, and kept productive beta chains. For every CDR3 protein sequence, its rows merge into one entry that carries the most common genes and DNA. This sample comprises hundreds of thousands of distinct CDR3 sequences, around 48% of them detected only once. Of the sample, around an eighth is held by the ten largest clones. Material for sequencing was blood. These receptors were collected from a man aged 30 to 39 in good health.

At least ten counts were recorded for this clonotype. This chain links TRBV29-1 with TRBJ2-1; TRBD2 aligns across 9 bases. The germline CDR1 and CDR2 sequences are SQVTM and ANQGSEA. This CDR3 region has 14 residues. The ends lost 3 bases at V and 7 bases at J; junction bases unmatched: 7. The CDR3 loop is CSVDGGGALNEQFF. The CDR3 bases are TGCAGCGTTGATGGCGGGGGGGCCCTGAATGAGCAGTTCTTC.

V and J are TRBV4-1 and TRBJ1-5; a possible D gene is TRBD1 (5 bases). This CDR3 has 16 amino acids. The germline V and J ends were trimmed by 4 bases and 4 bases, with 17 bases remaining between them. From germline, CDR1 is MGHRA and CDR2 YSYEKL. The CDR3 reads CASSPFGALYNQPQHF. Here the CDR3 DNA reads TGCGCCAGCAGCCCCTTTGGGGCTCTCTATAATCAGCCCCAGCATTTT.

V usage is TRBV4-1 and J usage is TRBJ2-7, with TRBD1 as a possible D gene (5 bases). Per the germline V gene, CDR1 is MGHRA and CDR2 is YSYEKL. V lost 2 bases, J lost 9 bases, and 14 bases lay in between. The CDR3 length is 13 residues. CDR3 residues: CASSQKLQGWQYF. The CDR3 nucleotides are TGCGCCAGCAGCCAAAAATTGCAGGGATGGCAGTACTTC.

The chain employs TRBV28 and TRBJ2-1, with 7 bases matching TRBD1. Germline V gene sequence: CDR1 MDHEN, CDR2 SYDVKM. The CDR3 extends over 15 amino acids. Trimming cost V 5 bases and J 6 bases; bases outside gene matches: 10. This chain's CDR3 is CASSDRGRLGNEQFF. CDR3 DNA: TGTGCCAGCAGTGATAGGGGGCGATTGGGCAATGAGCAGTTCTTC.

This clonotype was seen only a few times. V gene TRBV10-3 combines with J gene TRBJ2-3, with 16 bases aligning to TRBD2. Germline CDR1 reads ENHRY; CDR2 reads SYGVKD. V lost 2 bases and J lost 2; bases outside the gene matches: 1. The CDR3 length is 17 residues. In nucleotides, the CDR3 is TGTGCCATCAGTGAGGGGACTAGCGGGGGGGTCACAGATACGCAGTATTTT. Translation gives CAISEGTSGGVTDTQYF.

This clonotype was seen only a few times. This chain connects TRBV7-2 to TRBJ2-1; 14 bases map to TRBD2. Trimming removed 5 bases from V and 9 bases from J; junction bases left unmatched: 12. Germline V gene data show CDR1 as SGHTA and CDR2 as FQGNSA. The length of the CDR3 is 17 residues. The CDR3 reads CASSAGTSGGRLGEQFF. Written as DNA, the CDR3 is TGTGCCAGCAGCGCTGGGACTAGCGGGGGCCGTTTGGGTGAGCAGTTCTTC.

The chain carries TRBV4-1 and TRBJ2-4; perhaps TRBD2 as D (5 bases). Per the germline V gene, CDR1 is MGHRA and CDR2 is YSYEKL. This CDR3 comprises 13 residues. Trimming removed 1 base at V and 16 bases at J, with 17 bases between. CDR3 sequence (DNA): TGCGCCAGCAGCCAAGTTACTAGTTCCGGGCATTACTTC. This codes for CASSQVTSSGHYF.

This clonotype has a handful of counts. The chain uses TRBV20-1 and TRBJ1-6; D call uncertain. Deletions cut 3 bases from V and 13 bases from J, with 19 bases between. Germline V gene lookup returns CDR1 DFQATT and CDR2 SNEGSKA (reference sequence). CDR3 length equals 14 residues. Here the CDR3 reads CSASSQGNLHPLHF. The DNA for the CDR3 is TGCAGTGCTAGTTCTCAAGGGAACCTTCACCCCCTCCACTTT.

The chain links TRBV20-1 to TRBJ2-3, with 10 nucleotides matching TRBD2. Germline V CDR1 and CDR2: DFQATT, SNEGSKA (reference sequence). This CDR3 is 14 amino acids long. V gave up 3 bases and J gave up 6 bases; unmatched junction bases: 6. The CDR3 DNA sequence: TGCAGTGCTAGTCCAGCGGGGGGGAGGGATACGCAGTATTTT. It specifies CSASPAGGRDTQYF.

The CDR3 bases are TGTGCCAGCACCCTACCCAGAGGAGGGGGCACAGATACGCAGTATTTT. Protein product: CASTLPRGGGTDTQYF. The chain has TRBV6-6 and TRBJ2-3; D is perhaps TRBD2 (6 bases). The germline V gene has CDR1 MNHNY and CDR2 SVGAGI (reference sequence). Trimming shortened V by 7 bases and J by 1 base, and 18 bases separated the two germline ends. The CDR3 spans 16 residues.

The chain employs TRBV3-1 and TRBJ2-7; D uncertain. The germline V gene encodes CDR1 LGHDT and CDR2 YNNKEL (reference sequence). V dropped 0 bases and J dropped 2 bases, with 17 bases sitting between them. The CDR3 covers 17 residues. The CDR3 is CASSQDYRAGDTYEQYF. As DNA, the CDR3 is TGTGCCAGCAGCCAAGATTACCGGGCAGGAGATACCTACGAGCAGTACTTC.

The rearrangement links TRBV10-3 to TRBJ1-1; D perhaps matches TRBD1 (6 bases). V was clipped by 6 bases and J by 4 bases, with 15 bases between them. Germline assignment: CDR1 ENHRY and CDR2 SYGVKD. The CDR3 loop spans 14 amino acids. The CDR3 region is CAIREGRGPTEAFF. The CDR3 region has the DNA TGTGCCATCAGGGAGGGCCGGGGGCCCACTGAAGCTTTCTTT.

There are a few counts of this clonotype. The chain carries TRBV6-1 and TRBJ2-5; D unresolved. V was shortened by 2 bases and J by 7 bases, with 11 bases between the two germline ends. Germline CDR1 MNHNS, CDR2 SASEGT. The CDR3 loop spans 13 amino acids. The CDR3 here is CASSEPDGRTQYF. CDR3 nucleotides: TGTGCCAGCAGTGAACCCGATGGTAGGACCCAGTACTTC.

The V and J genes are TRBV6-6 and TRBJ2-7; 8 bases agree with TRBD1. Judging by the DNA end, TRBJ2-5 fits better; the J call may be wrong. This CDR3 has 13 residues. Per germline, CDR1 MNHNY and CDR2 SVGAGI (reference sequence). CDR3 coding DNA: TGTGCCAGTACGGCAGGGGGCATGGAGACCCAGTACTTC. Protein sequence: CASTAGGMETQYF.

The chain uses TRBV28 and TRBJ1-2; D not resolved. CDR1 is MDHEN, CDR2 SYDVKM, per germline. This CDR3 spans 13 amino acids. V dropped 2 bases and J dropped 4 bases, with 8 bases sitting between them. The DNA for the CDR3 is TGTGCCAGCAGTTTACTTAGTAGCTATGGCTACACCTTC. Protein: CASSLLSSYGYTF.

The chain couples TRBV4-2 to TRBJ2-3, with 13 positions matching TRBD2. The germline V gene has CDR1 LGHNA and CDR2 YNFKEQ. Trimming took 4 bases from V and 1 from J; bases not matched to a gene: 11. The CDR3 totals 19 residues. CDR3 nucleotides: TGTGCCAGCAGCCGGGGAACTAGCGGGGGGGGGTCTGGCACAGATACGCAGTATTTT. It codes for CASSRGTSGGGSGTDTQYF.

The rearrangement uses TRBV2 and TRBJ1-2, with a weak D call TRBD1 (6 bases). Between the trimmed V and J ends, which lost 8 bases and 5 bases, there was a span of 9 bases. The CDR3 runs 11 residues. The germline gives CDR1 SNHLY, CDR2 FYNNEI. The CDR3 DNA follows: TGTGCCAGCGGGGGACATTATGGCTACACCTTC. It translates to CASGGHYGYTF.

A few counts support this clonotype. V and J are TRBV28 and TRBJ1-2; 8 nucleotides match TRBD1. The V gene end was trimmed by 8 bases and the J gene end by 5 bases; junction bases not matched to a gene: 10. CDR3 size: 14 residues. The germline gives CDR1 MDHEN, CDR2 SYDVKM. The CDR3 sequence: CASSVRGRLYGYTF. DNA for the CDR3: TGTGCCAGCTCCGTCAGGGGGCGTTTGTATGGCTACACCTTC.